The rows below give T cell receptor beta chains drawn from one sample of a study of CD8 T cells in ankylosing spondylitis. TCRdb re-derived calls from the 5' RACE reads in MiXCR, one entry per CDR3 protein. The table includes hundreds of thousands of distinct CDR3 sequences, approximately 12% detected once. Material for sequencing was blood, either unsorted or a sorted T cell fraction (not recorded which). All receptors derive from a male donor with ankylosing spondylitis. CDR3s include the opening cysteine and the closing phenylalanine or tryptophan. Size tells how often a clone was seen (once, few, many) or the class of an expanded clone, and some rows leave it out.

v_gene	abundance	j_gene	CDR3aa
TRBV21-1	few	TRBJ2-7	CASSKGIGLADYEQYF
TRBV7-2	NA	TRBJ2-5	CASSPRRVGGETQYF
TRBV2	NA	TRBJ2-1	CATSTETSGIYNEQFF
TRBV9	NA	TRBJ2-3	CASSVAFQLSTDTQYF
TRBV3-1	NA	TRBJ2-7	CASSQIADREAYEQYF
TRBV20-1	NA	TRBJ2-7	CSARLTGWYEQYF
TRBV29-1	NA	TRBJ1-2	CSDGQGPNYGYTF
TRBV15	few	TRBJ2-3	CATSRRGGEDTQYF
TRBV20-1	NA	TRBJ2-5	CSAPTPVRETQYF
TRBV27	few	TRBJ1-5	CASSRNRGNNQPQHF
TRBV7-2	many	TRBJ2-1	CASSSGHGLEQFF
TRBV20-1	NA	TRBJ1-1	CSALTGTSQNTEAFF
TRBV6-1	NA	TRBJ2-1	CASSNDLWGNNEQFF
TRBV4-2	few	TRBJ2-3	CASSQTLSGGNTDTQYF
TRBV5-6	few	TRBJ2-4	CASSRPLLDKNIQYF
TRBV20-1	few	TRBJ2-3	CSARDPGQTRDTQYF
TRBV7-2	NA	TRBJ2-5	CASSLFGGQETQYF
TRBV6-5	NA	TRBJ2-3	CASSHRGSTDTQYF
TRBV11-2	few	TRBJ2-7	CASSLDFGLWNEQYF
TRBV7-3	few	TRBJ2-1	CASSQPDSTSGGTYNEQFF
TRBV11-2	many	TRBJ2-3	CASSFGLAGGIGTDTQYF
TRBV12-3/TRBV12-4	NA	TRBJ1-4	CASRRTGINEKLFF
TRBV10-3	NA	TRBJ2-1	CAISDVSGRTDNEQFF
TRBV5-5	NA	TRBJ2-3	CASSLGWGGGSTDTQYF
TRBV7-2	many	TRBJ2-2	CASSRQGTNTGELFF
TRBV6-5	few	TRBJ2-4	CASSYNVQLAKNIQYF
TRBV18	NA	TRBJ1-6	CASSVEGRSPLHF
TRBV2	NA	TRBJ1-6	CASREGGLDSPLHF
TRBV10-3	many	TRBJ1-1	CAISESTPGNTEAFF
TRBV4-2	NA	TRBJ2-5	CASSQEGTGAQETQYF
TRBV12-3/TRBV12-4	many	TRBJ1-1	CASSLRAISRAFF
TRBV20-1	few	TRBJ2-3	CSAMGGSWNTQYF
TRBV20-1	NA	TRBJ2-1	CSARGRDYTTYNEQFF
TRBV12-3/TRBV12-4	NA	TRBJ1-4	CASSVPTGGLEKLFF
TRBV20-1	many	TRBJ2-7	CSARNRVPTGIPHEQYF
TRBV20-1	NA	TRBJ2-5	CSAKVGGAETQYF
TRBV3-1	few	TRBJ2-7	CASSHSFKTRGAYEQYF
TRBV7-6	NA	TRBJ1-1	CASSWAGAGWMNTEAFF
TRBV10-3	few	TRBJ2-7	CASAGTTESYEQYF
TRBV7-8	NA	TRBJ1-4	CASSLGGNTNEKLFF
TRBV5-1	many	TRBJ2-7	CASSLRDREDYEQYF
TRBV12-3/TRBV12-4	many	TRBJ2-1	CASSPRLVNEQFF
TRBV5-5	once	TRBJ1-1	CASSFATDTEAFF
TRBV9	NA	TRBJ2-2	CASSGNRGTGELFF
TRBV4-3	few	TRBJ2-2	CASSQEWVGELFF
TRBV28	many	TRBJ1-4	CASRGTGLNEKLFF
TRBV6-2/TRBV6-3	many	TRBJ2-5	CASSYVFGQRQETQYF
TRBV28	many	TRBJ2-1	CASSPAAAGANEQFF
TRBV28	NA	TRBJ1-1	CASSPHSANTEAFF
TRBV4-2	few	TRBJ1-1	CASSQVREDTEAFF
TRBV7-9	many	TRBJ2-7	CASSPDSFSYEQYF
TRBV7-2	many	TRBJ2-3	CASSLEGTSGGRTQYF
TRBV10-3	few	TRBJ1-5	CASGNSNSNQPQHF
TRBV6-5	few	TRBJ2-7	CASSYSPAGIGEQYF
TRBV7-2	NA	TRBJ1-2	CASSPSVGAGGYTF
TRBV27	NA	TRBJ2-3	CASSTRLFSTDTQYF
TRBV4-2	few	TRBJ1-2	CASSHRGDRTLNYGYTF